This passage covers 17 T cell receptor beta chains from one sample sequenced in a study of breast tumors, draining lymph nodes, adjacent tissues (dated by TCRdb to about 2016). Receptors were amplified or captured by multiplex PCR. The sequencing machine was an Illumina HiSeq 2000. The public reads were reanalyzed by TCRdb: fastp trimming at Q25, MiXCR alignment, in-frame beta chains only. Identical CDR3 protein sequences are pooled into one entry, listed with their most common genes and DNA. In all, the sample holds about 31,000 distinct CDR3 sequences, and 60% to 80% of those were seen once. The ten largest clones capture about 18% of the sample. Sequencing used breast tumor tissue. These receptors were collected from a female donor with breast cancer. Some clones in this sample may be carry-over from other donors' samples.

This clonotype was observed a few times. The CDR3 reads CASRTTSRTYEQYF. The CDR3 DNA follows: TGTGCCAGTAGAACGACAAGCCGTACCTACGAGCAGTACTTC. The chain employs TRBV19 and TRBJ2-7; no reliable D call. The CDR3 has 14 amino acids. The V and J ends lost 6 bases and 2 bases respectively, with 14 bases between them. Germline CDR1 is LNHDA and CDR2 is SQIVND (reference sequence).

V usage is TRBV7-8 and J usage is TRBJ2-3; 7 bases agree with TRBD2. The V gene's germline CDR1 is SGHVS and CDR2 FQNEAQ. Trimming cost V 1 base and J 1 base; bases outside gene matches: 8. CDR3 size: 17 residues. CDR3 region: CASSLVGEGLGTDTQYF. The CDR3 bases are TGTGCCAGCAGCTTAGTGGGGGAGGGCCTTGGCACAGATACGCAGTATTTT. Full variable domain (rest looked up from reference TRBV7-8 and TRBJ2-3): GAGVSQSPRYKVAKRGQDVALRCDPISGHVSLFWYQQALGQGPEFLTYFQNEAQLDKSGLPSDRFFAERPEGSVSTLKIQRTQQEDSAVYLCASSLVGEGLGTDTQYFGPGTRLTVL.

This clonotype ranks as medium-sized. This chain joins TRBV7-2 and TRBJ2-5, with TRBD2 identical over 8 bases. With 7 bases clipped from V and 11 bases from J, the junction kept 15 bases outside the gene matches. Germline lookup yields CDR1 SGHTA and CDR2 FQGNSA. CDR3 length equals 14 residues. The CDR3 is CASTQSGAGVRQYF. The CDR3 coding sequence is TGTGCCAGCACCCAAAGCGGAGCGGGAGTTCGTCAGTACTTC. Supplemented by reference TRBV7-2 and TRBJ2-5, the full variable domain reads GAGVSQSPSNKVTEKGKDVELRCDPISGHTALYWYRQSLGQGLEFLIYFQGNSAPDKSGLPSDRFSAERTGGSVSTLTIQRTQQEDSAVYLCASTQSGAGVRQYFGPGTRLLVL.

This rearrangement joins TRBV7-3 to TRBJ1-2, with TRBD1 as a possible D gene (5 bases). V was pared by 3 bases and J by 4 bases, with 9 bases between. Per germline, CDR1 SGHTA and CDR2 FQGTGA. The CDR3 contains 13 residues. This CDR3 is CASSFGGSYGYTF. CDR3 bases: TGTGCCAGCAGCTTTGGGGGTAGCTATGGCTACACCTTC.

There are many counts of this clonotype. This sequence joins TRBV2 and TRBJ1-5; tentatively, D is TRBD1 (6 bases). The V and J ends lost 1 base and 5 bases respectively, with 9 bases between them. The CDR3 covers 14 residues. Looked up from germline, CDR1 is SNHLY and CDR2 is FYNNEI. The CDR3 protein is CASSEVQGHQPQHF. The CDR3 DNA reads TGTGCCAGCAGTGAAGTACAGGGTCATCAGCCCCAGCATTTT.

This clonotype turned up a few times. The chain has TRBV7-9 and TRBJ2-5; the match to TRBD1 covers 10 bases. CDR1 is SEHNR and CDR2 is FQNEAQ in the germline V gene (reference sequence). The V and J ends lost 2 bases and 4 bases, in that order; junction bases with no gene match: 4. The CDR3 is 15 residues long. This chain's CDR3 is CASSLRTGGLETQYF. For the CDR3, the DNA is TGTGCCAGCAGCTTAAGGACAGGGGGTCTAGAGACCCAGTACTTC.

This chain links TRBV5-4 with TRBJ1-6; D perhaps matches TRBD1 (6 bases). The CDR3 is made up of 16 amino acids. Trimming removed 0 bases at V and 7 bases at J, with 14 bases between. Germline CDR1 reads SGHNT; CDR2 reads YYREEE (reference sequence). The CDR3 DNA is TGTGCCAGCAGCTTGGGATCGAGGGGGGGAAATTCACCCCTCCACTTT. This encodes CASSLGSRGGNSPLHF.

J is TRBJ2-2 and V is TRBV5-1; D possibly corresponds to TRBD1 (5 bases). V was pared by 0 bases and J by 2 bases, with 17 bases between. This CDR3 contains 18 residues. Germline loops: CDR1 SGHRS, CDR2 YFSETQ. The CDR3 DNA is TGCGCCAGCAGCTTGGTCGGGTCCTCGACAGCCAACACCGGGGAGCTGTTTTTT. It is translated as CASSLVGSSTANTGELFF.

The CDR3 reads CASSDLRTGIEKLFF. In nucleotides, the CDR3 is TGTGCCAGCAGTGATCTGAGGACAGGGATTGAAAAACTGTTTTTT. V usage is TRBV25-1 and J usage is TRBJ1-4; TRBD1 matches at 8 bases. V gave up 3 bases and J gave up 7 bases; unmatched junction bases: 7. The CDR3 contains 15 residues. Germline V gene data show CDR1 as MGHDK and CDR2 as SYGVNS.

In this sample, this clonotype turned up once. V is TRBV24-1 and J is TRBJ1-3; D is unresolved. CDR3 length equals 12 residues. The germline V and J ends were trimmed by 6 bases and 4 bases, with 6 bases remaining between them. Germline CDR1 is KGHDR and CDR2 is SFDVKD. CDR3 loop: CATSPGGNTIYF. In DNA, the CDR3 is TGTGCCACCAGTCCTGGGGGAAACACCATATATTTT.

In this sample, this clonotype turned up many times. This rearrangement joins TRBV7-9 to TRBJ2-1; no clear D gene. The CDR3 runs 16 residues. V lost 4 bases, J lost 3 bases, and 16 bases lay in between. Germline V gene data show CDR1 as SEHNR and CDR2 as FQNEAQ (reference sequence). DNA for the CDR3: TGTGCCAGCAGCTCTCCCATGGACCTCTTCTACAATGAGCAGTTCTTC. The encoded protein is CASSSPMDLFYNEQFF.

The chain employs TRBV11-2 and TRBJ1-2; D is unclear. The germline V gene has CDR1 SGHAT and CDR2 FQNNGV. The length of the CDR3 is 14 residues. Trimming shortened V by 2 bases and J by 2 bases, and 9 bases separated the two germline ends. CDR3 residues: CASSLLGNNYGYTF. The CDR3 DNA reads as TGTGCCAGCAGCTTACTCGGCAACAACTATGGCTACACCTTC. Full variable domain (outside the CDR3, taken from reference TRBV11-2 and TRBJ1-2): EAGVAQSPRYKIIEKRQSVAFWCNPISGHATLYWYQQILGQGPKLLIQFQNNGVVDDSQLPKDRFSAERLKGVDSTLKIQPAKLEDSAVYLCASSLLGNNYGYTFGSGTRLTVV.

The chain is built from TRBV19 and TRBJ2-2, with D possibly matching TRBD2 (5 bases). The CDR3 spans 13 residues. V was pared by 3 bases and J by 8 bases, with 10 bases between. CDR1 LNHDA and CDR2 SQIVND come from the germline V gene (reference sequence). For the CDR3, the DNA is TGTGCCAGTAGTATGTTGCGGGCTGGGGAGCTGTTTTTT. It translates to CASSMLRAGELFF.

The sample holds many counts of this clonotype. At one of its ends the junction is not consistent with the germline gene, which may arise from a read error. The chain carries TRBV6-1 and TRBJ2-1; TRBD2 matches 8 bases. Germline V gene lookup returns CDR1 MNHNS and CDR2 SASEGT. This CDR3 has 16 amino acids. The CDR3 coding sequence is TGTGCCAGCAGTCAAGCGAGCGGGAGCTCCTACAATGAGCAGTTCTTC. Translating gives CASSQASGSSYNEQFF.

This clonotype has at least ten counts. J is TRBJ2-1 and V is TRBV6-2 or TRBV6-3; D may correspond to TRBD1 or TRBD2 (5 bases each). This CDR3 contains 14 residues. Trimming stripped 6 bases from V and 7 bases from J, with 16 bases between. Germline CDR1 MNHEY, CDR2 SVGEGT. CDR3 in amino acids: CASRDPGQGNEQFF. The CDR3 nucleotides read TGTGCCAGCAGGGACCCGGGGCAGGGAAATGAGCAGTTCTTC.

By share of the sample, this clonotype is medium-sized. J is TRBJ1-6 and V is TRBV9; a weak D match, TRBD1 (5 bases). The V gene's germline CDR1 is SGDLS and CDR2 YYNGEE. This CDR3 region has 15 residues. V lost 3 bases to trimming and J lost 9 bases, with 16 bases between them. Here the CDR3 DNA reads TGTGCCAGCAGCGCCGAAGGACAAACGGGTTCACCCCTCCACTTT. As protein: CASSAEGQTGSPLHF.

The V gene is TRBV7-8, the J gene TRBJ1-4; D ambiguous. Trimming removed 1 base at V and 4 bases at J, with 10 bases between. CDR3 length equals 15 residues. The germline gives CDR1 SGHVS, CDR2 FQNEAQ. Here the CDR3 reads CASSLGFRDNEKLFF. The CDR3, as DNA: TGTGCCAGCAGCTTAGGGTTCCGAGATAATGAAAAACTGTTTTTT. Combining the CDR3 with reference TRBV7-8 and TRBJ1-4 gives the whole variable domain GAGVSQSPRYKVAKRGQDVALRCDPISGHVSLFWYQQALGQGPEFLTYFQNEAQLDKSGLPSDRFFAERPEGSVSTLKIQRTQQEDSAVYLCASSLGFRDNEKLFFGSGTQLSVL.